This TCR beta chain stems from a study of shared clonotypes between healthy human individuals. To note about this clone: Antigen unknown.

An assay was performed, and its level was deep. Some clones are missing from TCRdb's copy, which holds only in-frame ones; the method was immunoSEQ multiplex PCR. The sample lists about 1.1 million clones; approximately 80% were seen once. CDR1 SGHRS and CDR2 YFSETQ come from the germline V gene. Trimming removed 2 bases from V and 4 bases from J, with 10 bases in between. CDR3 length: 13 residues. The study drew its donors from healthy HIV-negative adults without recent acute infections or vaccinations. The study, taken as a whole, reports: Clonotypes shared by all four donors outscored non-shared clonotypes in generation probability.

This receptor was taken from a man between 18 and 35 years old in good health. Some clones in this sample may be carry-over from other donors' samples. J is TRBJ2-7 and V is TRBV5-1; no clear D. Sequenced material: memory CD4+ T cells from PBMCs. As for subset: CD45RA-negative fraction. The CDR3: CASSLIGPYEQYF. The CDR3 DNA follows: TGCGCCAGCAGCTTAATAGGGCCGTACGAGCAGTACTTC.